The TCR beta chain described here comes from a study of T cell responses to AZD1222 COVID-19 vaccine. On the study more broadly: Some second doses came at about 4 weeks and others at about 12 weeks; these were pooled.

Remarks on this clone: No antigen is known for it.

General observations from the study: A reported finding is that nearly half of spike-specific TCRs target unmutated variant regions. White British people made up most donors, females outnumbered males, and clonal diversity was possibly underestimated.

Germline values: CDR1 MNHNS, CDR2 SASEGT. The CDR3 length is 18 residues. V trimming: 3 bases; J trimming: 0 bases; junction bases outside the gene matches: 11. Sequencing was performed with immunoSEQ multiplex PCR; in TCRdb, only in-frame clones are kept and a portion is missing. The sample shows some 150,000 clones, 85% to 95% of them seen only once. The chain recombines TRBV6-1 with TRBJ1-3; 7 positions agree with TRBD1. Specimen: peripheral blood, collected on day 0 of AZD1222 vaccination. The origin of this receptor is an adult in good health. In DNA, the CDR3 is TGTGCCAGCAGTGACCGGGGACAGCGATACTTCTCTGGAAACACCATATATTTT. It encodes CASSDRGQRYFSGNTIYF.